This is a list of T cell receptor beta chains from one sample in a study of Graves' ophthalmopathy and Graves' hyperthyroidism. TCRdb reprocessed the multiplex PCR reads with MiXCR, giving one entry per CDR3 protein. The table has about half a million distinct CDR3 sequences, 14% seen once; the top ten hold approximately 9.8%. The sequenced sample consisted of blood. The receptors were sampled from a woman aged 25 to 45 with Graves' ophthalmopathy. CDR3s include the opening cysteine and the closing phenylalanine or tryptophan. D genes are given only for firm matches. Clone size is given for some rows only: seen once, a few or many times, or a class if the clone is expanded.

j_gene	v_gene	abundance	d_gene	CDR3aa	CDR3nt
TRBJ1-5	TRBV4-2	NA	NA	CASSVQGSNQPQHF	TGTGCCAGCAGCGTTCAGGGGAGCAATCAGCCCCAGCATTTT
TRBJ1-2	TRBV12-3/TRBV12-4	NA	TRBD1	CASSLLPQGDPNYGYTF	TGTGCCAGCAGTTTATTACCACAGGGGGACCCTAACTATGGCTACACCTTC
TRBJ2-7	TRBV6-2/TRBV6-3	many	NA	CASRLTPDEQYF	TGTGCCAGCAGATTAACTCCGGACGAGCAGTACTTC
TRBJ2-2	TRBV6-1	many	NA	CASTPEGSNTGELFF	TGTGCCAGCACCCCAGAAGGTTCGAACACCGGGGAGCTGTTTTTT
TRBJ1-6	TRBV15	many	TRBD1	CATSRDLAGGGSPLHF	TGTGCCACCAGCAGAGACCTTGCAGGGGGCGGTTCACCCCTCCACTTT
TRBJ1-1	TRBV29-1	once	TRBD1	CSVTPGGTEACF	TGCAGCGTTACCCCAGGGGGCACTGAAGCTTGCTTT
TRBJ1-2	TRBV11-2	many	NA	CASSLDGRTNYGYTF	TGTGCCAGCAGCTTAGATGGCAGAACTAACTATGGCTACACCTTC
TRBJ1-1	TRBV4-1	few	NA	CASSPDPGNTEAFF	TGCGCCAGCAGCCCTGATCCGGGAAACACTGAAGCTTTCTTT
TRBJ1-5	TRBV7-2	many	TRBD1	CASSLRTGNQPQHF	TGTGCCAGCAGCTTGCGGACAGGGAATCAGCCCCAGCATTTT
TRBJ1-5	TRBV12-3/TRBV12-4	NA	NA	CASSYLHQPQHF	TGTGCCAGCAGTTACTTGCATCAGCCCCAGCATTTT
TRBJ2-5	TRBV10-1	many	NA	CASSEGPDQETQYF	TGCGCCAGCAGTGAGGGGCCAGACCAAGAGACCCAGTACTTC
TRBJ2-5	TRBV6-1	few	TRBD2	CASSEVGGKGVLSETQYF	TGTGCCAGCAGTGAAGTGGGGGGGAAAGGGGTTTTGTCGGAGACCCAGTACTTC
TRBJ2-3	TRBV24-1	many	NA	CATSDSSKLADTQYF	TGTGCCACCAGTGATTCCTCAAAATTGGCAGATACGCAGTATTTT
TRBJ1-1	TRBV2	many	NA	CASKQGSGMAEAFF	TGTGCCAGCAAGCAGGGGAGTGGGATGGCTGAAGCTTTCTTT
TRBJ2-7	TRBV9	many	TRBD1	CASSVASGQGYEQYF	TGTGCCAGCAGCGTAGCTTCGGGACAGGGATACGAGCAGTACTTC
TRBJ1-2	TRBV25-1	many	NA	CASSPHSGGNGYTF	TGTGCCAGCTCACCTCATTCCGGGGGAAATGGCTACACCTTC
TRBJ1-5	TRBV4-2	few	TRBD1	CASSPDRGLSNQPQHF	TGTGCCAGCAGCCCCGACAGGGGGCTAAGCAATCAGCCCCAGCATTTT
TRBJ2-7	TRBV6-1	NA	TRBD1	CASSKGGEGNYEQYF	TGTGCCAGCAGTAAAGGGGGCGAAGGGAACTACGAGCAGTACTTC
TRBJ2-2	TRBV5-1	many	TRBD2	CASSLVSSGNHGELFF	TGCGCCAGCAGCTTGGTTTCTAGCGGGAATCATGGGGAGCTGTTTTTT